This note documents a single T cell receptor beta chain sequence. The data belong to a study of blood T cell repertoires in COVID-19. Participants, about 18 to 90 years old, spanned about 26 US areas. Participants' reported clinical history set cohort assignment. The V gene's germline CDR1 is MNHEY and CDR2 SVGAGI. V lost 3 bases and J 0 bases, leaving 11 bases between the germline ends. CDR3 length equals 16 residues. Repertoires were generated with immunoSEQ multiplex PCR, while TCRdb's copy carries only in-frame clones and drops some. The data show approximately 280,000 clones, 85% to 90% seen once.

This TCR was sampled from an older woman who had recovered from COVID-19. The sample comprised PBMCs or T cells enriched from blood (not recorded which). The V gene is TRBV6-5, the J gene TRBJ1-4; unclear D gene. The CDR3 coding sequence is TGTGCCAGCAGTTATTCTCGGACTGCAACTAATGAAAAACTGTTTTTT. Protein sequence: CASSYSRTATNEKLFF.